The 30 T cell receptor gamma chains listed next were all sequenced from one sample in a study of intestinal T cells in coeliac disease. More than 9 formalin-fixed paraffin-embedded scrolls, each 5 µm thick, supplied each case's genomic DNA. LymphoTrack primers amplified TRG sequences from about 200 ng of biopsy DNA. TCRdb called clones anew from the multiplex PCR reads with CATT. Among roughly 900 gamma-chain clones listed, around 50% were seen once. Sample: a duodenal biopsy. The source of these receptors is a human donor with celiac disease.

The chain employs TRGV10 and TRGJP1. TRGV10 is an ORF; its function is uncertain. The CDR3 has 14 residues. V trimming: 8 bases; J trimming: 9 bases; junction bases outside the gene matches: 13. CDR3 nucleotides: TGTGCTGCGTGGGGATTATATCCCTGTTGGTTCAAGATATTT. Translated, it gives CAAWGLYPCWFKIF.

By share of the sample, this clone is hyperexpanded (1% or more). The chain has TRGV10 and TRGJP1. TRGV10 is an ORF for which the function is uncertain. The CDR3 extends over 15 amino acids. V gave up 8 bases and J gave up 3 bases; unmatched junction bases: 10. CDR3 DNA: TGTGCTGCGTGGGATTATGGGGCCACTGGTTGGTTCAAGATATTT. Translation gives CAAWDYGATGWFKIF.

This clone was seen more than once but under ten times. The TCRdb protein, from a much larger clone, departs from this DNA's translation at residue 4, likely by read error; the protein shown derives from the DNA. CDR3 amino acids: CAARSPNYYKKLF. The CDR3 DNA reads as TGTGCTGCGCGGTCCCCGAATTATTATAAGAAACTCTTT. The genes are TRGV10 and TRGJ1 or TRGJ2. TRGV10 carries the ORF label, with uncertain function. The CDR3 consists of 13 residues. Trimming cost V 11 bases and J 0 bases; bases outside gene matches: 8.

The CDR3 loop is CATLGWALLVYYKKLF. CDR3 DNA sequence: TGTGCCACCTTGGGATGGGCTCTACTAGTTTATTATAAGAAACTCTTT. The chain uses TRGV4 and TRGJ1 or TRGJ2. J was trimmed by 3 bases and V by 8 bases; bases with no gene match: 19. The germline CDR1 and CDR2 sequences are EGSTGY and YDSYTSSV. This CDR3 comprises 16 residues.

This rearrangement joins TRGV10 to TRGJP1. TRGV10 is designated an ORF whose function remains uncertain. The CDR3 contains 12 residues. V was pared by 8 bases and J by 13 bases, with 11 bases of the junction left unmatched. CDR3 in DNA: TGTGCTGCGTGGGACCCAAGAGAGTTCAAGATATTT. Encoded protein: CAAWDPREFKIF.

This chain connects TRGV8 to TRGJ1 or TRGJ2. V was clipped by 4 bases and J by 7 bases; unmatched bases: 7. The germline CDR1 and CDR2 sequences are VENAVY and YDSYNSRV. CDR3 length: 12 residues. CDR3 nucleotide sequence: TGTGCCACCTGGGAACGACTATATAAGAAACTCTTT. This translates into CATWERLYKKLF.

Concerning this clone: A read error likely explains why the TCRdb protein, taken from a much larger clone, differs from this DNA's translation at residue 4; the protein shown is translated from the DNA. The chain employs TRGV10 and TRGJP1. TRGV10 is noted as an ORF with a role that remains uncertain. The CDR3 is 12 amino acids. V dropped 11 bases and J dropped 10; count of bases not matched to a gene: 11. The CDR3 protein is CAARDSTWFKIF. DNA of the CDR3: TGTGCTGCGCGGGATTCGACTTGGTTCAAGATATTT.

This clone occurred once. This rearrangement joins TRGV2 to TRGJP2. With 1 base clipped from V and 9 bases from J, the junction kept 11 bases outside the gene matches. CDR1 and CDR2 (germline): EGSNGY, YDSYNSKV. This CDR3 has 15 amino acids. The CDR3 DNA reads TGTGCCACCTGGGACGGCGGTCTAGTGAATTGGATCAAGACGTTT. This translates into CATWDGGLVNWIKTF.

This chain connects TRGV3 to TRGJ1 or TRGJ2. There are 10 residues in the CDR3. Germline CDR1 reads VTNTFY; CDR2 reads YDVSTARD (reference sequence). With 12 bases clipped from V and 9 bases from J, the junction kept 11 bases outside the gene matches. The CDR3 nucleotides read TGTGCCGACCTGTCCGGTAAGAAACTCTTT. This sequence encodes CADLSGKKLF.

For this clone: This could be a read error, since a much larger clone is one nucleotide away. The rearrangement links TRGV11 to TRGJ1 or TRGJ2. TRGV11 is an ORF, with its function uncertain. The CDR3 sequence is 12 residues long. The CDR3 nucleotides read TGTGCCTGCTGGGGGTCGACGTATAAAAAACTCTTT. It yields the protein CACWGSTYKKLF.

This clone has only a few counts. Possible read error: a much larger clone is one base away. Different DNA sequences within this sample yield the same CDR3. This sequence joins TRGV8 and TRGJP2. This CDR3 is 15 amino acids long. In germline, CDR1 is VENAVY, CDR2 YDSYNSRV. The CDR3 sequence: CATWDRQSSDWIKTF. CDR3 coding DNA: TGTGCGACCTGGGATAGACAAAGTAGTGATTGGATCAAGACGTTT.

The sample holds one count of this clone. The chain carries TRGV3 and TRGJ1 or TRGJ2. V gave up 1 base and J gave up 6 bases; unmatched junction bases: 6. The CDR3 consists of 13 residues. The germline gives CDR1 VTNTFY, CDR2 YDVSTARD (reference sequence). The CDR3 sequence: CATWDSNIYKKLF. The DNA for the CDR3 is TGTGCCACCTGGGACAGCAATATTTATAAGAAACTCTTT.

This sequence joins TRGV11 and TRGJ1 or TRGJ2. TRGV11 falls under the ORF class, with uncertain function. The V and J ends lost 4 bases and 4 bases, in that order; junction bases with no gene match: 7. CDR3 length: 14 amino acids. The CDR3 DNA follows: TGTGCCTGCTGGATTAGCACGCTCTATTATAAGAAACTCTTT. Encoded protein: CACWISTLYYKKLF.

By share of the sample, this clone is large. The chain combines TRGV2 with TRGJ1 or TRGJ2. J gave up 6 bases and V 1 base, and 3 bases lay outside the gene matches. The CDR3 runs 12 residues. Germline CDR1 is EGSNGY and CDR2 is YDSYNSKV. The CDR3 reads CATWDGVYKKLF. The CDR3 nucleotides read TGTGCCACCTGGGACGGCGTTTATAAGAAACTCTTT.

The sample holds a few counts of this clone. The genes are TRGV2 and TRGJP1. This CDR3 comprises 14 residues. J gave up 4 bases and V 10 bases, and 12 bases lay outside the gene matches. Germline V gene lookup returns CDR1 EGSNGY and CDR2 YDSYNSKV. CDR3 bases: TGTGCCACTTTACTAGGAGGCACTGGTTGGTTCAAGATATTT. Amino acids: CATLLGGTGWFKIF.

This clone is labeled large. J is TRGJ1 or TRGJ2 and V is TRGV4. The germline gives CDR1 EGSTGY, CDR2 YDSYTSSV. This CDR3 is 15 amino acids long. J gave up 3 bases and V 0 bases, and 8 bases lay outside the gene matches. The CDR3 nucleotides read TGTGCCACCTGGGATGGGCCCGAGGGTTATTATAAGAAACTCTTT. It translates to CATWDGPEGYYKKLF.

CDR3 protein: CAREWSNKKLF. In nucleotides, the CDR3 is TGTGCTCGCGAGTGGAGTAATAAGAAACTCTTT. The chain combines TRGV10 with TRGJ1 or TRGJ2. TRGV10 belongs to the ORF category, with a function that is uncertain. The trim removed 14 bases at V and 8 bases at J, leaving 13 bases unmatched. The CDR3 is made up of 11 amino acids.

Sample share makes this clone large. This chain links TRGV2 with TRGJ1 or TRGJ2. This CDR3 region has 10 residues. Germline assignment: CDR1 EGSNGY and CDR2 YDSYNSKV. V gave up 4 bases and J gave up 8 bases; unmatched junction bases: 2. For the CDR3, the DNA is TGTGCCACCTGGGAAGATAAGAAACTCTTT. It encodes CATWEDKKLF.

This clone is classed as large (0.1 to 1%). The V call is TRGV10, the J call TRGJP2. TRGV10 is filed as an ORF, its function uncertain. This CDR3 is built from 13 residues. V was clipped by 8 bases and J by 2 bases; unmatched bases: 3. The CDR3 coding sequence is TGTGCTGCGTGGGAAAGTAGTGATTGGATCAAGACGTTT. Translated, it gives CAAWESSDWIKTF.

The chain links TRGV10 to TRGJP1. TRGV10 is an ORF; its function is uncertain. V lost 8 bases and J lost 11; bases outside the gene matches: 21. CDR3 length equals 16 residues. The DNA for the CDR3 is TGTGCTGCGTGGGATCTAATCACCTTACGTTTGTGGTTCAAGATATTT. It encodes CAAWDLITLRLWFKIF.

The J gene is TRGJP1, the V gene TRGV10. TRGV10 is an ORF, and what it does is uncertain. Unmatched junction bases numbered 16, after V lost 8 bases and J lost 0 bases. This CDR3 region has 18 residues. This CDR3 reads CAAWDYMMGNTTGWFKIF. The CDR3 coding sequence is TGTGCTGCGTGGGATTATATGATGGGTAATACCACTGGTTGGTTCAAGATATTT.

By share, this clone ranks as large. The J gene is TRGJP1, the V gene TRGV9. The CDR3 extends over 14 amino acids. The germline gives CDR1 GITISATS, CDR2 ISYDGTV (reference sequence). J was trimmed by 4 bases and V by 1 base; bases with no gene match: 3. CDR3 loop: CALWEVFTGWFKIF. CDR3 DNA: TGTGCCTTGTGGGAGGTCTTCACTGGTTGGTTCAAGATATTT.

This chain joins TRGV8 and TRGJ1 or TRGJ2. Trimming cost V 6 bases and J 13 bases; bases outside gene matches: 15. The CDR3 length is 12 residues. CDR1 is VENAVY and CDR2 is YDSYNSRV in the germline V gene. For the CDR3, the DNA is TGTGCCACCTGGACCCTGGATCTAAGTAAACTCTTT. As protein: CATWTLDLSKLF.

V gene TRGV10 combines with J gene TRGJP1. TRGV10 is assigned to the ORF class and has an uncertain function. The V segment lost 13 bases and the J segment 6 bases; nucleotides outside the gene matches: 12. This CDR3 contains 13 residues. In nucleotides, the CDR3 is TGTGCTGTCGTGGGAAAGGCTGGTTGGTTCAAGATATTT. Amino acids: CAVVGKAGWFKIF.

V usage is TRGV3 and J usage is TRGJ1 or TRGJ2. The CDR3 has 11 residues. Per the germline V gene, CDR1 is VTNTFY and CDR2 is YDVSTARD (reference sequence). V gave up 5 bases and J gave up 10 bases; unmatched junction bases: 8. The CDR3 loop reads CATWAGRKKLF. CDR3 nucleotide sequence: TGTGCCACCTGGGCAGGTCGCAAGAAACTCTTT.

This clone came up a few times. V usage is TRGV10 and J usage is TRGJP1. TRGV10 is assigned to the ORF class and has an uncertain function. The CDR3 has 14 amino acids. Trimming removed 10 bases from V and 4 bases from J; junction bases left unmatched: 10. CDR3 coding DNA: TGTGCTGCGTTGGAACCTTTCACTGGTTGGTTCAAGATATTT. As protein: CAALEPFTGWFKIF.

V is TRGV2 and J is TRGJ1 or TRGJ2. Germline V gene lookup returns CDR1 EGSNGY and CDR2 YDSYNSKV. V gave up 10 bases and J gave up 6 bases; unmatched junction bases: 9. The CDR3 totals 11 residues. CDR3 nucleotide sequence: TGTGCCACTGGAACGCGTTATAAGAAACTCTTT. It translates to CATGTRYKKLF.

This clone was detected only a few times. The V call is TRGV3, the J call TRGJ1 or TRGJ2. V lost 6 bases to trimming and J lost 3 bases; unmatched junction nucleotides: 8. Germline CDR1 is VTNTFY and CDR2 is YDVSTARD (reference sequence). The CDR3 is made up of 13 amino acids. CDR3 in amino acids: CATWTGRYYKKLF. CDR3 sequence (DNA): TGTGCCACCTGGACAGGGCGTTATTATAAGAAACTCTTT.

This clone appeared a few times. TCRdb records a much larger clone's protein for this DNA, with a difference at residue 6 that likely arises from a read error; the protein given is the translation of the DNA. The chain joins TRGV10 to TRGJP1. TRGV10 is an ORF for which the function is uncertain. V shed 8 bases, J shed 11 bases, and the junction held 9 bases outside the gene matches. The CDR3 sequence is 12 residues long. Written as DNA, the CDR3 is TGTGCTGCGTGGGACGTCCCCTGGTTCAAGATATTT. This encodes CAAWDVPWFKIF.

The chain couples TRGV10 to TRGJ1 or TRGJ2. TRGV10 is an ORF for which the function is uncertain. V shed 8 bases and J 5 bases; nucleotides not matched to a gene: 7. The CDR3 extends over 12 amino acids. The DNA of the CDR3 is TGTGCTGCGTGGGGGAGGGATTATAAGAAACTCTTT. Translating gives CAAWGRDYKKLF.